This record looks at one TCR beta chain sequence and its context. It lacks a known antigen. Base qualities were left out, and no much larger clone turns up one base away. Patients with a history of autoimmune disease or receiving systemic immunosuppression were excluded from the trial. Peripheral blood for TCR sequencing was collected from all dose cohorts at baseline, on cycle 4 day 1, and on cycle 7 day 1. The samples were taken from a phase I, first-in-human, multicenter, open-label dose-escalation trial of ivuxolimab. Adults with locally advanced or metastatic head and neck squamous cell, hepatocellular, melanoma or renal cell carcinoma were enrolled in the trial. CD4+ and CD8+ T cells were sorted separately from peripheral blood before TCR sequencing. The data stem from a study of OX40 agonist ivuxolimab in advanced cancers. For the study in its entirety: Ivuxolimab was a fully human IgG2 agonistic monoclonal antibody targeting the costimulatory receptor OX40 (CD134). Intravenous ivuxolimab was administered to patients every 2 weeks at six dose levels: 0.01, 0.1, 0.3, 1.5, 3 and 10 mg/kg. Of the roughly 53 patients in dose escalation, about 20 had hepatocellular carcinoma, roughly 15 had melanoma, 9 had renal cell carcinoma and 9 had head and neck cancer. The dose-escalation cohort was 82.7% male with a mean age of 60 years, ranging from about 20 to 80. Patients were allowed to have had prior anti-PD-1, anti-PD-L1 or anti-CTLA-4 therapy, and 40% of the dose-escalation patients had been treated with checkpoint inhibitors. Partial responses were achieved by three dose-escalation patients, of whom one had hepatocellular carcinoma and two had cutaneous melanoma. Peripheral TCRbeta sequencing aimed to test whether ivuxolimab altered TCR sequence diversity and caused clonal T-cell expansion. The paper covers the monotherapy dose-escalation part of the phase I ivuxolimab trial, which included N ≈ 50 patients. Results the study describes overall, beyond this receptor: Clonal expansion of both CD4+ and CD8+ blood T cells was observed from baseline to week 6 at doses 0.1 to 3.0 mg/kg. Partial responders in the 0.1-3.0 mg/kg groups had among the lowest normalized peripheral clonal expansion, especially among CD8+ T cells. Low levels of normalized T-cell clonal expansion were also seen in some nonresponding patients. The antigen specificity of the clonally expanded peripheral T cells was not determined. On average, CD8+ T cells showed more expanded clones than CD4+ T cells after ivuxolimab.

The CDR3 spans 16 residues, from the cysteine through the phenylalanine. Kept here is only the CDR3 DNA, which spans 48 bases and is read in frame from base 1. Based on the germline V gene, the CDR1 and CDR2 sequences are SGHRS and YFSETQ. V ends up 2 bases short and J 0 bases short, with an unmatched junction base count of 7. Genomic DNA was extracted from sorted cells for sequencing of the TCRbeta CDR3 region. The immunoSEQ Assay was used for sequencing of TCRbeta CDR3 regions. TCRdb stores this immuneACCESS table with in-frame sequences only. Part of the clones is absent; in the studies checked, under half of the shortfall reflects unresolved V genes, and no reason is known for the rest. This sample gives about 60,000 clones in total; roughly four fifths of them show up just once. The top ten constitute around 2.5% of the sample.

The chain is encoded by TRBV5-1 joined to TRBJ1-1, with 7 bases aligning to TRBD1. The specimen comprised CD4+ or CD8+ T cells sorted from blood, sampled in a trial of the OX40 agonist ivuxolimab. The receptor comes from an adult with an advanced solid tumor such as melanoma, head and neck, liver or kidney cancer. At the DNA level, the sequence is TGCGCCAGCAGCTTCGGGACAGTTAACTTGAACACTGAAGCTTTCTTT. Its translation is CASSFGTVNLNTEAFF. The variable domain in full, with residues beyond the CDR3 obtained from the reference TRBV5-1 and TRBJ1-1 genes, is KAGVTQTPRYLIKTRGQQVTLSCSPISGHRSVSWYQQTPGQGLQFLFEYFSETQRNKGNFPGRFSGRQFSNSRSEMNVSTLELGDSALYLCASSFGTVNLNTEAFFGQGTRLTVV.